These 2 T cell receptor beta chains originate from one sample sequenced in a study of cytomegalovirus exposure and HLA in healthy donors. The data were produced by immunoSEQ multiplex PCR, yet TCRdb's version contains in-frame clones alone and is incomplete. The table has some 90,000 clones, about 90% seen once. The sequencing sample was made of PBMCs. The receptors derive from a man aged 18-30 years in good health and CMV-seropositive.

CDR3 DNA: TGCAGCCCGGTGGAGATCCCAGATACGCAGTATTTT. This encodes CSPVEIPDTQYF. The chain combines TRBV29-1 with TRBJ2-3; D gene unclear. The ends were cut back, 8 bases at V and 4 bases at J, with 13 bases in the middle. The CDR3 has 12 amino acids. Germline CDR1 is SQVTM and CDR2 is ANQGSEA.

This chain connects TRBV18 to TRBJ1-5; D not resolved. Germline CDR1 reads KGHSH; CDR2 reads LQKENI. This CDR3 has 15 amino acids. V was pared by 3 bases and J by 4 bases, with 13 bases between. The CDR3 reads CASSPAAGPNQPQHF. The CDR3 nucleotides are TGTGCCAGCTCACCCGCCGCAGGTCCAAATCAGCCCCAGCATTTT.